This T cell receptor (beta chain) was sequenced in a study of post-analysis software for immune sequencing data. Study conclusions and caveats: Higher frequency in patients than in controls was seen for roughly five TRBV segments, with TRBV5-6, TRBV5-1 and TRBV20-1 among them.

Trimming pared 4 bases from V and 2 bases from J, leaving 18 bases between. The CDR3 length is 16 residues. The germline gives CDR1 SGHAT, CDR2 FQNNGV. Sequencing libraries made from TCR beta cDNA carried unique molecular identifiers. In TCRdb, the PCR reads were re-called with MiXCR into one record per CDR3 protein. The data show about half a million distinct CDR3 sequences, with roughly 46% seen just once and 9% to 14% held by the top ten. This clonotype was counted between two and nine times. Its antigen is not identified. The V call is TRBV11-2, the J call TRBJ2-7; perhaps TRBD1 as D (5 bases). Sequenced input: blood. The receptor was isolated from a girl aged 5-17 years with multiple sclerosis. The CDR3 is CASSWGVGPGTYEQYF. Here the CDR3 DNA reads TGTGCCAGCAGCTGGGGCGTGGGTCCGGGTACCTACGAGCAGTACTTC.